The sequence of this TCR beta chain was determined in a study of cytomegalovirus exposure and HLA in healthy donors (TCRdb year 2017). General notes on the study: According to an earlier analysis of a few hundred of the donors, about 179 million T cells yielded 120 million or so unique TCR beta sequences and about 300 Gb of sequence data. An early release that covered about 600 HLA-typed donors contained approximately 320 gigabases of sequencing data and approximately 85 million unique TCR sequences. Among the roughly 410 genotyped donors, about 85% belonged to the genetic ancestry cluster associated with self-reported Caucasian donors. The aim of the study was to test whether cataloging public T cell receptors could identify signatures of past pathogen exposure. The study used immunosequencing to profile the T cell repertoires of several hundred subjects and linked those repertoires to cytomegalovirus serostatus. Besides the first cohort of roughly 640 subjects, a separate validation cohort made up of over a hundred different subjects was used. To predict cytomegalovirus infection status, the study combined high-throughput TCR immunosequencing, statistical association of individual TCRs with disease status, and machine learning. A later analysis re-analyzed previously published TCR beta repertoires from 600 to 850 donors and added high-resolution HLA genotyping to study TCR occurrence patterns. Rather than using new phenotypic data, the later analysis identified candidate immune exposures from TCR beta sequences and from how often those sequences occurred across donors. In an earlier analysis of 587 of the donors, high-throughput TCR beta sequencing was used to judge whether each TCR beta V gene segment behaved as functional or pseudogenic. Donor age, sex, ethnicity and CMV serostatus were compiled alongside the repertoire data. Genome-wide SNP genotypes for about three fifths of the 666 donors were used in a later genetic analysis, which treated that subset as a discovery cohort. All discovery cohort repertoires had been generated on a single sequencing platform. Class I and class II HLA loci were covered by the typing at four-digit resolution. Typing coverage differed by locus: A, B, C, DRB1 and DQB1 were typed in roughly 620-640 donors, DQA1 in about 510, DPA1 in approximately 610, and DPB1 in roughly 450. Because of strong linkage in the cohort, roughly five DR-DQ haplotypes were treated as single units for association and clustering. Among some 410 genotyped donors of the cohort, an average of roughly 230,000 unique TCR beta nucleotide sequences was sequenced per donor, of which roughly 17% were non-productive. Points the paper makes about the study in general: A later genetic analysis associated a missense DCLRE1C variant with V-gene and J-gene trimming of TCR beta chains, and an independent cohort replicated the association. Because counts were too low, seventeen rarely observed V segments, including chromosome 9 orphons, were left out of the earlier analysis of about 620 of the donors. Strong co-occurrence of HLA alleles, especially DR and DQ, made assigning TCR associations to individual alleles difficult. Because HLA typing was unavailable for some donors at each locus, only the typed subset was used in association tests. Only TCR beta chains were sequenced in this cohort, and the absence of alpha or paired-chain data limited detectable features. The only immune exposure information available for the cohort was CMV serostatus. The 87-base-pair reads could not distinguish some IMGT-functional V segments, including TRBV6-2 and TRBV6-3, so those segments were excluded. Correlated functional status among segregating V segments might reflect linkage disequilibrium, but an unknown experimental factor could not be ruled out. The study gave a list of 150 to 200 TCR beta chains associated with cytomegalovirus. In a later genetic analysis, fewer N-insertions in productive TCRs were reported among donors in an Asian-associated ancestry cluster than the roughly 700-donor mean. Sequencing depth was assumed to be roughly uniform across donors in the presence/absence analyses, though that assumption may not hold. The classifier was reported to diagnose cytomegalovirus status with high specificity and sensitivity in both the original and validation cohorts. A later analysis found that most CMV-associated TCR beta chains appeared HLA-restricted, with HLA associations seemingly driven largely by CMV exposure. A further reported finding was that TCR beta sequences accurately predicted the HLA-A and HLA-B alleles for most subjects in the first cohort. A few of the identified cytomegalovirus-associated TCR beta chains were confirmed in vitro to be specific for cytomegalovirus antigens. In an earlier analysis of 587 of the donors, most TCR beta V segments were observed in productive rearrangements about 87% or about 30% of the time, broadly matching IMGT annotations. A cluster of highly shared sequence variants was judged likely to represent a technical artifact of the sequencing pipeline. At a false discovery rate of 0.05, a later analysis linked some 18,000 TCR beta sequences to specific HLA alleles. Most TCR sequences were observed very rarely across donors, whereas some public TCRs were present in many individuals. In a later analysis, HLA-associated TCR beta chains were found to be more clonally expanded and to have lower generation probabilities than equally common non-associated chains. Several of the top co-occurrence clusters appeared to be linked to parvovirus B19, influenza, CMV and Epstein-Barr virus, according to a later analysis. According to a later analysis, TCR association rates differed among HLA loci, with DRB1 alleles showing the most associated TCRs and HLA-C alleles showing the fewest. The authors suggested that the approach could potentially be generalized to other disease states and immunological phenotypes.

The cohort was made up of under 800 healthy bone marrow donors. At the time of sampling, all cohort members were nominally healthy, though unrecorded immune exposures were likely present. The donor was CMV seropositive and belonged to the group of 250 to 300 seropositive cohort members. Each donor provided a peripheral blood sample, and peripheral blood mononuclear cells were used for TCR beta sequencing. Genomic DNA was extracted from the blood cell samples with the Qiagen DNeasy Blood Extraction Kit. On this clone: The antigen it recognizes is unknown. Base qualities are not provided; no much larger clone lies one nucleotide away.

Libraries came from the immunoSEQ multiplex PCR assay. The multiplex PCR relied on a mix of 60 forward primers for TCR Vbeta segments and 13 reverse primers for TCR Jbeta segments. A multiplex PCR assay on genomic DNA amplified the CDR3 region of rearranged TCR beta genes. The amplified TCR beta libraries were sequenced on the Illumina HiSeq System as 87-base-pair reads. The study's own analysis went as follows. Across the 700 or so repertoires, a later analysis counted 75 million to 90 million unique TCR beta chains, roughly 11 million of which were shared by at least two donors. A nearest-neighbor algorithm error-corrected the raw reads and collapsed the reads into unique sequences, merging closely related sequences to remove PCR and sequencing errors. CDR3 sequences were aligned to IMGT reference sequences to assign V, D and J gene segments. For a sequence to be retained, a match of at least six nucleotides was required to both a V gene segment and a J gene segment. A rearrangement was called productive if the CDR3 had no stop codons and remained in frame with V and J, and every other rearrangement was called non-productive. CDR3 was defined by IMGT convention, running from the second conserved V-encoded cysteine to the conserved J-encoded phenylalanine. Sequences without an unambiguous match to a single V gene segment were excluded from the earlier analysis of about 640 of the donors. An earlier analysis of 587 of the donors classified V segments as functional when productive rearrangements were above 56.7% and as segregating when the standard deviation between donors was above 5%. A statistical classification framework was built for diagnosing cytomegalovirus status from the catalog of TCR beta chain sequences. In a later analysis, V and J genes were assigned by comparing TCR nucleotide sequences against IMGT/GENE-DB human TR gene sequences. Using the TCRdist pipeline, a later analysis assigned CDR3 sequences along with most-parsimonious VDJ recombination scenarios. In a later analysis, every TCR beta chain was defined by the combination of its CDR3 amino acid sequence and its V-gene family, and reads without a unique V-gene family were dropped. As a way to deal with suspected cross-contamination and a sequencing artifact, a later analysis dropped 640 or so nucleotide sequences that were highly shared and had low generation probability. In a later analysis, a clonal expansion index for each public chain was calculated from normalized within-repertoire ranks of inferred template counts. In a later analysis, generation probabilities were computed with a VDJ recombination model fitted to out-of-frame rearrangements, and the resulting probabilities were checked against IGoR. A later analysis scored TCR-TCR, TCR-HLA and TCR-CMV co-occurrence with hypergeometric tests, applying a repertoire-size bias correction to TCR pairs. In a later analysis, false discovery rates were estimated by permuting HLA or CMV assignments 20 times. In a later analysis, co-occurring TCRs were grouped using DBSCAN, and TCRdist sequence similarity was added for clustering within HLA-allele-positive subsets. Repertoires with fewer than 30,000 or more than 120,000 public chains, plus five repertoires with anomalous nucleotide sharing, were excluded from co-occurrence clustering. This is the immuneACCESS table as TCRdb keeps it, with only in-frame sequences that have V and J called. A part of the clones is gone; compared with another copy, unresolved V genes explain less than half, and the rest is unexplained. D and trimming come from the DNA, and the V and J calls and clone size come from that table. Recorded for this sample are some 190,000 clones; approximately 80% of them occurred a single time. The ten largest clones take up around 1.4% of the sample.

Measured from the cysteine to the phenylalanine, the CDR3 is 15 residues long. The only DNA kept is the CDR3, 45 bases in frame from the first base. The germline V gene specifies SGHRS as CDR1 and YFSETQ as CDR2. V is clipped by 0 bases and J by 4 bases, and the sequence between their germline boundaries is 10 bases long. The sequence was collected from a girl under 18 in good health and CMV-seropositive. The chain joins TRBV5-1 to TRBJ2-2; a tentative D match to TRBD2 spans 5 bases. The sample consisted of PBMCs. Here is the DNA: TGCGCCAGCAGCTTGGCCCCTAGCAGCACCGGGGAGCTGTTTTTT. This sequence encodes CASSLAPSSTGELFF.